These T cell receptor beta chains were read from a single sample in a study of blood T cell repertoires in COVID-19. The data were produced by immunoSEQ multiplex PCR, yet TCRdb's version contains in-frame clones alone and is incomplete. In the table there are hundreds of thousands of clones, about four fifths of which are singletons. The sample taken for sequencing was PBMCs or T cells enriched from blood (not recorded which). The receptors stem from a man aged 35 to 55 who had been exposed to COVID-19. Each CDR3 is given with its conserved first and last residue. Each record gives: CDR3 protein, CDR3 DNA, D gene, J gene, V gene, clone size. D genes are given only for firm matches. Not every row has a clone size; where given, it reads once, few, many or a size class.

CSVVGGGTSYEQYF | TGCAGCGTTGTAGGCGGGGGAACCTCCTACGAGCAGTACTTC | TRBD2 | TRBJ2-7 | TRBV29-1 | once
CASSQARTEAFF | TGTGCCTCCTCGCAGGCTCGAACTGAAGCTTTCTTT | . | TRBJ1-1 | TRBV6-5 | .
CASSLEGRAGVFF | TGTGCCAGCAGCTTAGAGGGCAGGGCGGGGGTTTTCTTT | . | TRBJ1-1 | TRBV11-2 | many
CASSLAGGLGEKLFF | TGCGCCAGCAGCTTGGCTGGGGGGTTAGGAGAAAAACTGTTTTTT | . | TRBJ1-4 | TRBV5-1 | .
CASSRTSNQPQHF | TGTGCCAGCAGTCGGACAAGCAATCAGCCCCAGCATTTT | . | TRBJ1-5 | TRBV6-5 | .
CASTGGWPQHF | TGTGCCAGCACCGGCGGTTGGCCCCAGCATTTT | . | TRBJ1-5 | TRBV6-5 | .
CASSHPGGTSVSYEQYF | TGTGCCAGCAGCCATCCGGGGGGCACTAGCGTTTCCTACGAGCAGTACTTC | . | TRBJ2-7 | TRBV5-5 | .
CAISETAGVNEQFF | TGTGCCATCAGTGAGACGGCGGGAGTCAATGAGCAGTTCTTC | TRBD2 | TRBJ2-1 | TRBV10-3 | .
CATSDPSGQANNEQFF | TGTGCCACCAGTGATCCCTCGGGACAGGCTAACAATGAGCAGTTCTTC | TRBD1 | TRBJ2-1 | TRBV24-1 | .
CASRRTGGVTIYF | TGTGCCAGCCGCAGGACAGGGGGAGTCACCATATATTTT | TRBD1 | TRBJ1-3 | TRBV5-6 | .
CASSVGLRNTNEQFF | TGTGCCAGCAGCGTGGGACTCCGCAACACTAATGAGCAGTTCTTC | . | TRBJ2-1 | TRBV11-2 | .
CASSSVLDYGYTF | TGCGCCAGCAGCTCGGTATTGGACTATGGCTACACCTTC | . | TRBJ1-2 | TRBV5-1 | .
CASSPGNDRGGKEKYF | TGTGCCAGCTCACCAGGAAATGACAGGGGAGGCAAGGAGAAGTACTTC | TRBD1 | TRBJ2-7 | TRBV18 | once
CASRTGVSYEQYF | TGTGCCAGCCGGACAGGGGTTTCCTACGAGCAGTACTTC | TRBD1 | TRBJ2-7 | TRBV6-5 | .
CATSRNRGSYNEQFF | TGTGCCACCAGCAGGAACAGGGGGTCCTACAATGAGCAGTTCTTC | TRBD1 | TRBJ2-1 | TRBV15 | .
CASSIEGQGAGNTIYF | TGTGCCAGTAGTATAGAAGGCCAAGGGGCTGGAAACACCATATATTTT | . | TRBJ1-3 | TRBV19 | .
CSVGDTQETQYF | TGCAGCGTTGGCGACACACAAGAGACCCAGTACTTC | . | TRBJ2-5 | TRBV29-1 | .
CSVIRNYGYTF | TGCAGTGTTATTCGGAACTATGGCTACACCTTC | . | TRBJ1-2 | TRBV20-1 | .
CAWSLTSYGYTF | TGTGCCTGGAGTTTGACAAGCTATGGCTACACCTTC | . | TRBJ1-2 | TRBV30 | .
CASSLQGLQPQHF | TGTGCCAGCAGTCTACAGGGCCTCCAGCCCCAGCATTTT | . | TRBJ1-5 | TRBV6-6 | .
CASSPQEFEREDQIPSYEQYF | TGTGCCAGCAGCCCCCAGGAATTTGAGCGGGAGGATCAAATACCATCCTACGAGCAGTACTTC | TRBD2 | TRBJ2-7 | TRBV4-2 | .
CASSVQGAGYF | TGTGCCAGCAGTGTGCAGGGGGCTGGGTATTTT | TRBD1 | TRBJ2-3 | TRBV2 | .
CASSPRDILSYEQYF | TGTGCCAGCTCACCTCGGGACATACTATCCTACGAGCAGTACTTC | . | TRBJ2-7 | TRBV18 | once
CAISLRGQSSPLHF | TGTGCCATCAGTCTCCGTGGACAGTCTTCACCCCTCCACTTT | . | TRBJ1-6 | TRBV10-3 | .
CASGTGGADTQYF | TGTGCCAGCGGGACAGGGGGTGCAGATACGCAGTATTTT | TRBD1 | TRBJ2-3 | TRBV27 | .
CASSSGSGRTNEQFF | TGTGCCAGCAGCTCTGGAAGCGGGAGGACCAATGAGCAGTTCTTC | TRBD2 | TRBJ2-1 | TRBV7-9 | few
CASRAEQGMIAEAFF | TGTGCCAGCAGGGCAGAGCAGGGTATGATCGCTGAAGCTTTCTTT | . | TRBJ1-1 | TRBV7-9 | .
CASSEYGTGVNQPQHF | TGTGCCAGCAGCGAGTACGGGACAGGGGTCAATCAGCCCCAGCATTTT | TRBD1 | TRBJ1-5 | TRBV2 | .
CSVQTSSGNTIYF | TGCAGCGTTCAAACAAGCTCTGGAAACACCATATATTTT | . | TRBJ1-3 | TRBV29-1 | .
CASSGDGSEAFF | TGTGCCAGCAGCGGGGACGGGAGTGAAGCTTTCTTT | . | TRBJ1-1 | TRBV11-2 | once
CASSGGASGEKLFF | TGTGCCAGTAGCGGAGGGGCGTCGGGTGAAAAACTGTTTTTT | . | TRBJ1-4 | TRBV19 | once
CASRAGTGGNTEAFF | TGTGCCAGCAGGGCCGGGACAGGGGGAAACACTGAAGCTTTCTTT | TRBD1 | TRBJ1-1 | TRBV2 | few
CASSQYTAGPRYF | TGTGCCAGCAGCCAGTACACCGCTGGGCCCCGATATTTT | . | TRBJ1-5 | TRBV14 | .
CAIRSTGDEQYF | TGTGCCATCAGGTCTACAGGGGACGAGCAGTACTTC | TRBD1 | TRBJ2-7 | TRBV10-3 | few
CASSEDRDRGRLVVKNIQYF | TGTGCCAGCAGTGAAGATCGGGACAGGGGGAGACTGGTCGTCAAAAACATTCAGTACTTC | TRBD1 | TRBJ2-4 | TRBV2 | .
CASSRSPNRGRFYEQYF | TGTGCCAGCAGCAGATCGCCTAACAGGGGGCGCTTCTACGAGCAGTACTTC | TRBD1 | TRBJ2-7 | TRBV7-8 | few
CASSPGTTTNEKLFF | TGTGCCAGCTCACCAGGGACAACAACTAATGAAAAACTGTTTTTT | . | TRBJ1-4 | TRBV18 | once
CASSQDWGRDTDTQYF | TGCGCCAGCAGCCAAGATTGGGGCAGGGACACAGATACGCAGTATTTT | . | TRBJ2-3 | TRBV4-1 | .
CASSFRKGLAGVGSYNEQFF | TGTGCCAGCAGCTTTCGGAAGGGACTAGCGGGTGTGGGCTCCTACAATGAGCAGTTCTTC | TRBD2 | TRBJ2-1 | TRBV7-3 | .
CAWTVGQNTEAFF | TGTGCCTGGACAGTGGGGCAGAACACTGAAGCTTTCTTT | . | TRBJ1-1 | TRBV7-8 | once
CASSLQGVLYEQYF | TGTGCCAGCAGTTTACAGGGGGTTCTATACGAGCAGTACTTC | TRBD1 | TRBJ2-7 | TRBV27 | .
CSVESGLTGTDTQYF | TGCAGCGTTGAATCCGGATTGACAGGCACAGATACGCAGTATTTT | . | TRBJ2-3 | TRBV29-1 | .
CASSSHPTSGSVGELFF | TGTGCTAGCAGTTCCCATCCGACTAGCGGGAGTGTCGGGGAGCTGTTTTTT | TRBD2 | TRBJ2-2 | TRBV7-7 | .
CASSKGGTSGRNEQFF | TGTGCCAGCAGCAAAGGAGGGACTAGCGGGAGGAATGAGCAGTTCTTC | TRBD2 | TRBJ2-1 | TRBV7-2 | .
CASSPAGGGNTIYF | TGTGCCAGCAGCCCCGCAGGGGGCGGAAACACCATATATTTT | TRBD1 | TRBJ1-3 | TRBV28 | .
CADLKTGGEKLFF | TGTGCCGACCTGAAGACAGGGGGCGAAAAACTGTTTTTT | TRBD1 | TRBJ1-4 | TRBV19 | .
CASSISGSSYNEQFF | TGTGCCAGTAGTATCAGCGGGAGTTCCTACAATGAGCAGTTCTTC | TRBD2 | TRBJ2-1 | TRBV19 | .
CASSQNAANTGELFF | TGTGCCAGCAGCCAAAACGCAGCGAACACCGGGGAGCTGTTTTTT | . | TRBJ2-2 | TRBV5-4 | .
CASSRLGEVTEAFF | TGTGCCAGCAGCCGTCTAGGGGAGGTTACTGAAGCTTTCTTT | . | TRBJ1-1 | TRBV3-1/TRBV3-2 | .
CASSQDREGIYFPYEQYF | TGTGCCAGCAGCCAAGACAGGGAAGGTATCTACTTCCCTTACGAGCAGTACTTC | . | TRBJ2-7 | TRBV3-1/TRBV3-2 | .
CASSFSGEGGTQYF | TGTGCCAGTAGTTTTAGCGGAGAGGGAGGTACGCAGTATTTT | . | TRBJ2-3 | TRBV19 | .